Listed here are 2 T cell receptor beta chains from one sample, sequenced in a study of T cells in Graves' hyperthyroidism and ophthalmopathy. Amplification targeted TCR beta CDR3 regions from RNA transcripts. Researchers ran a first-round RT-PCR on the TCR CDR3 using the HTBI primer set. MiXCR was run by TCRdb on the multiplex PCR reads, yielding one entry per CDR3 protein. The profile covers under 400,000 distinct CDR3 sequences, with less than 20% appearing a single time and about 30% taken by the ten largest. Specimen: blood. The source of these receptors is a woman aged 18-35 years with Graves' hyperthyroidism that later progressed to Graves' ophthalmopathy.

A few counts support this clonotype. The V gene is TRBV20-1, the J gene TRBJ2-7; D is perhaps TRBD2 (7 bases). Germline V CDR1 and CDR2: DFQATT, SNEGSKA (reference sequence). The CDR3 loop spans 15 amino acids. V was cut by 0 bases and J by 6 bases, with 18 bases left in between. CDR3 in DNA: TGCAGTGCTAGAGATTGGGGGGGCAGCCTCGGCGAGCAGTACTTC. Amino acid sequence: CSARDWGGSLGEQYF.

In this sample, this clonotype turned up a few times. The rearrangement joins TRBV27 to TRBJ2-5; D remains ambiguous. V gave up 2 bases and J gave up 13 bases, with 14 bases separating them. The CDR3 consists of 12 residues. From germline, CDR1 is MNHEY and CDR2 SMNVEV (reference sequence). CDR3 DNA sequence: TGTGCCAGCAGTTTAGTCCCCCGCAAGACGTACTTC. Translation gives CASSLVPRKTYF.